A selection of T cell receptor beta chains follows, all from one sample in a study of CD8+CD57+ T cells in acquired aplastic anemia. Via MiXCR, TCRdb re-called the reads, giving one row per CDR3 protein. The sample contains just over 450,000 distinct CDR3 sequences, around 30% of which appear only once. The sequencing input was sorted CD4+, CD8+, or CD8+CD57+ T cells (not recorded which) from PBMCs. These receptor sequences come from a human donor with aplastic anemia. Each CDR3 is given with its conserved first and last residue. The order of the fields is clone size, D gene, CDR3 length, V gene, J gene, CDR3 protein, CDR3 DNA. D genes are given only for firm matches. Only some rows state a clone size, as once, few, many or a class for expanded clones.

clone size: -
D gene: TRBD1
CDR3 length: 14
V gene: TRBV20-1
J gene: TRBJ2-1
CDR3 protein: CADKGTVGTNEQFF
CDR3 DNA: TGCGCCGATAAGGGGACAGTGGGAACCAATGAGCAGTTCTTC

clone size: -
D gene: TRBD2
CDR3 length: 14
V gene: TRBV3-1
J gene: TRBJ2-1
CDR3 protein: CASSLGLVYNEQFF
CDR3 DNA: TGTGCCAGCAGCCTGGGACTAGTGTATAATGAGCAGTTCTTC

clone size: few
D gene: TRBD2
CDR3 length: 13
V gene: TRBV20-1
J gene: TRBJ2-7
CDR3 protein: CSARIAGAFEQYF
CDR3 DNA: TGCAGTGCTAGGATAGCGGGAGCTTTCGAGCAGTACTTC

clone size: few
D gene: -
CDR3 length: 13
V gene: TRBV10-3
J gene: TRBJ1-3
CDR3 protein: CASEFNTGNTIYF
CDR3 DNA: TGTGCCAGCGAATTTAACACTGGAAACACCATATATTTT

clone size: few
D gene: -
CDR3 length: 13
V gene: TRBV20-1
J gene: TRBJ1-4
CDR3 protein: CSATDPGREKLFF
CDR3 DNA: TGCAGTGCTACCGACCCAGGTCGTGAAAAACTGTTTTTT

clone size: -
D gene: TRBD2
CDR3 length: 15
V gene: TRBV20-1
J gene: TRBJ2-5
CDR3 protein: CSASNPSGAPETQYF
CDR3 DNA: TGCAGTGCTAGTAACCCAAGCGGGGCCCCAGAGACCCAGTACTTC

clone size: few
D gene: TRBD1
CDR3 length: 17
V gene: TRBV4-2
J gene: TRBJ1-2
CDR3 protein: CASSQGGWDRPNYGYTF
CDR3 DNA: TGTGCCAGCAGCCAAGGGGGGTGGGACAGACCTAACTATGGCTACACCTTC

clone size: few
D gene: -
CDR3 length: 15
V gene: TRBV2
J gene: TRBJ2-7
CDR3 protein: CASSYSWQGTYEQYF
CDR3 DNA: TGTGCCAGCAGTTACTCGTGGCAGGGGACCTACGAGCAGTACTTC

clone size: many
D gene: -
CDR3 length: 11
V gene: TRBV6-5
J gene: TRBJ2-7
CDR3 protein: CASHTPREQYF
CDR3 DNA: TGTGCCAGCCACACCCCGAGGGAGCAGTACTTC

clone size: -
D gene: -
CDR3 length: 16
V gene: TRBV4-1
J gene: TRBJ1-6
CDR3 protein: CASSQIMGFGDSPLHF
CDR3 DNA: TGCGCCAGCAGCCAAATTATGGGTTTTGGAGATTCACCCCTCCACTTT

clone size: -
D gene: TRBD1
CDR3 length: 14
V gene: TRBV9
J gene: TRBJ1-1
CDR3 protein: CASSDGTGNTEAFF
CDR3 DNA: TGTGCCAGCAGTGATGGGACAGGGAACACTGAAGCTTTCTTT

clone size: few
D gene: -
CDR3 length: 15
V gene: TRBV11-1
J gene: TRBJ2-1
CDR3 protein: CASSLKQGITDEQFF
CDR3 DNA: TGTGCCAGCAGCTTGAAACAGGGTATAACTGATGAGCAGTTCTTC

clone size: -
D gene: TRBD1
CDR3 length: 14
V gene: TRBV9
J gene: TRBJ2-7
CDR3 protein: CASSVDTGGYEQYF
CDR3 DNA: TGTGCCAGCAGCGTAGATACAGGGGGCTACGAGCAGTACTTC

clone size: many
D gene: -
CDR3 length: 13
V gene: TRBV7-2
J gene: TRBJ1-6
CDR3 protein: CASNTGAIVPLHF
CDR3 DNA: TGTGCCAGCAATACGGGGGCAATTGTACCCCTCCACTTT

clone size: few
D gene: -
CDR3 length: 14
V gene: TRBV5-1
J gene: TRBJ2-1
CDR3 protein: CASSPESAGNEQFF
CDR3 DNA: TGCGCCAGCAGCCCGGAGTCAGCGGGCAATGAGCAGTTCTTC

clone size: -
D gene: -
CDR3 length: 15
V gene: TRBV27
J gene: TRBJ2-5
CDR3 protein: CASSIGRSVQETQYF
CDR3 DNA: TGTGCCAGCAGTATCGGGAGAAGCGTACAAGAGACCCAGTACTTC

clone size: many
D gene: -
CDR3 length: 13
V gene: TRBV10-3
J gene: TRBJ2-1
CDR3 protein: CAIGPISMNEQFF
CDR3 DNA: TGTGCCATCGGCCCAATCTCCATGAATGAGCAGTTCTTC

clone size: many
D gene: TRBD1
CDR3 length: 12
V gene: TRBV7-2
J gene: TRBJ2-1
CDR3 protein: CASSNRGPEQFF
CDR3 DNA: TGTGCCAGCAGCAACAGGGGTCCTGAGCAGTTCTTC

clone size: few
D gene: -
CDR3 length: 15
V gene: TRBV18
J gene: TRBJ1-6
CDR3 protein: CASSPRTGNNSPLHF
CDR3 DNA: TGTGCCAGCTCACCACGTACCGGGAACAATTCACCCCTCCACTTT

clone size: many
D gene: -
CDR3 length: 15
V gene: TRBV7-3
J gene: TRBJ2-5
CDR3 protein: CASSLGGGGGETQYF
CDR3 DNA: TGTGCCAGCAGCTTAGGCGGGGGAGGGGGAGAGACCCAGTACTTC

clone size: many
D gene: TRBD1
CDR3 length: 14
V gene: TRBV20-1
J gene: TRBJ1-2
CDR3 protein: CSARQGQGALGYTF
CDR3 DNA: TGCAGTGCTAGACAAGGACAGGGGGCGCTTGGCTACACCTTC

clone size: few
D gene: TRBD1
CDR3 length: 14
V gene: TRBV12-3/TRBV12-4
J gene: TRBJ1-1
CDR3 protein: CASSSYRGGTEAFF
CDR3 DNA: TGTGCCAGCAGTTCCTACAGGGGCGGCACTGAAGCTTTCTTT

clone size: -
D gene: TRBD2
CDR3 length: 15
V gene: TRBV6-1
J gene: TRBJ2-7
CDR3 protein: CASSPLAGQGSKQYF
CDR3 DNA: TGTGCCAGCAGTCCCCTAGCGGGGCAGGGATCTAAGCAGTACTTC

clone size: -
D gene: -
CDR3 length: 17
V gene: TRBV30
J gene: TRBJ1-3
CDR3 protein: CAWGPHAYGRRGNTIYF
CDR3 DNA: TGTGCCTGGGGACCCCACGCCTACGGGCGAAGGGGAAACACCATATATTTT

clone size: many
D gene: -
CDR3 length: 14
V gene: TRBV19
J gene: TRBJ1-5
CDR3 protein: CASSSGQRNQPQHF
CDR3 DNA: TGTGCCAGTAGTTCTGGACAGCGCAATCAGCCCCAGCATTTT

clone size: few
D gene: -
CDR3 length: 13
V gene: TRBV4-3
J gene: TRBJ2-7
CDR3 protein: CASSQDGGNEQYF
CDR3 DNA: TGCGCCAGCAGCCAAGATGGCGGAAACGAGCAGTACTTC

clone size: many
D gene: TRBD2
CDR3 length: 15
V gene: TRBV19
J gene: TRBJ2-2
CDR3 protein: CASSIWRGDTGELFF
CDR3 DNA: TGTGCCAGTAGTATATGGCGGGGGGACACCGGGGAGCTGTTTTTT

clone size: -
D gene: -
CDR3 length: 15
V gene: TRBV2
J gene: TRBJ1-1
CDR3 protein: CASSECARARGQAFF
CDR3 DNA: TGTGCCAGCAGTGAATGCGCCAGGGCCCGGGGGCAAGCTTTCTTT

clone size: -
D gene: TRBD1
CDR3 length: 14
V gene: TRBV2
J gene: TRBJ1-2
CDR3 protein: CASRGTGEGYGYTF
CDR3 DNA: TGTGCCAGCAGGGGGACAGGGGAGGGGTATGGCTACACCTTC

clone size: few
D gene: -
CDR3 length: 13
V gene: TRBV27
J gene: TRBJ1-1
CDR3 protein: CASSLPQTGEAFF
CDR3 DNA: TGTGCCAGCAGTTTACCCCAAACAGGTGAAGCTTTCTTT

clone size: -
D gene: -
CDR3 length: 15
V gene: TRBV5-1
J gene: TRBJ1-1
CDR3 protein: CASSLVPGDSTEAFF
CDR3 DNA: TGCGCCAGCAGCTTGGTTCCGGGGGATTCCACTGAAGCTTTCTTT

clone size: many
D gene: -
CDR3 length: 15
V gene: TRBV25-1
J gene: TRBJ1-1
CDR3 protein: CASSESGSVNTEAFF
CDR3 DNA: TGTGCCAGCAGTGAATCGGGCTCAGTAAACACTGAAGCTTTCTTT